This T cell receptor (beta chain) appears in the sequencing data of a study of T cell repertoires in cytomegalovirus infection. Across the study: Carrying CMV and the relevant HLA type showed in public TCR beta signatures.

The table lists this clonotype with a few counts. One entry per CDR3 protein, called by TCRdb with MiXCR from the reads. Of approximately 630,000 distinct CDR3 sequences listed, approximately 25% are singletons. The CDR3 is 15 amino acids. Germline CDR1 SGHDN, CDR2 FVKESK. Trimming removed 0 bases from V and 7 bases from J, with 13 bases in between. Sequenced: CD8+ T cells from PBMCs. The sequence derives from a human donor in good health (CMV status not recorded). Some clones in this sample may be carry-over from other donors' samples. J is TRBJ2-1 and V is TRBV14, with D maybe TRBD2 (6 bases). The CDR3 region is CASSQDNGGRNEQFF. Here the CDR3 DNA reads TGTGCCAGCAGCCAAGATAACGGGGGTCGAAATGAGCAGTTCTTC.